This TCR beta chain originates from a study of metastatic and nonmetastatic thyroid tumors. About the study: Where malignant and benign thyroid patients were concerned, repertoires were compared across blood and tumor or nodule tissue.

Study-wide findings and caveats: Benign nodules reportedly had significantly lower TCR beta diversity than malignant thyroid tumors in blood and tumor.

TCRdb reanalyzed the PCR reads via MiXCR. The table has about 18,000 clones, 34% seen once. About this clone: Its specificity is unknown.

The CDR3 covers 14 residues. The germline V and J ends were trimmed by 6 bases and 14 bases, with 20 bases remaining between them. Germline V gene lookup returns CDR1 MNHNS and CDR2 SASEGT. Until they underwent thyroid surgery, no patient had received any treatment. This chain uses TRBV6-1 with TRBJ1-6, with unresolved D. The origin of this receptor is a male donor with papillary thyroid cancer or a benign thyroid nodule (not recorded which). Some clones in this sample may be carry-over from other donors' samples. Material: tumor tissue. As DNA, the CDR3 is TGTGCCAGCAGAATCGGTGAGCGCTTGACCACCCTCCACTTT. Translated, it gives CASRIGERLTTLHF.